The next 21 T cell receptor beta chains were all read from a single sample in a study of prognosis after radiotherapy for stage I lung cancer. The TCR beta CDR3 region was amplified from genomic DNA, with two rounds of multiplex PCR being used for the amplification. Amplification in first-round PCR relied on primers specific to each TRBV and TRBJ gene. Each CDR3 protein is one row after TCRdb ran MiXCR on the multiplex PCR reads. The data show about 51,000 distinct CDR3 sequences, over 30% seen once. The material sequenced was PBMCs, taken before or after stereotactic body radiation therapy (not recorded which). These receptors were obtained from a donor aged 50 or older with non-small cell lung cancer.

The genes are TRBV12-3 or TRBV12-4 and TRBJ2-3; 10 bases line up with TRBD2. The CDR3 extends over 14 amino acids. Trimming removed 6 bases from V and 7 bases from J; junction bases left unmatched: 7. In nucleotides, the CDR3 is TGTGCCAGCAGGGAGCGGGAGGGCCCACATACGCAGTATTTT. Its protein is CASREREGPHTQYF.

This clonotype was recorded once. Given a far larger clone just one base away, this is likely a sequencing read error. V gene TRBV6-4 combines with J gene TRBJ1-2, with D possibly matching TRBD1 (5 bases). CDR1 MRHNA and CDR2 SNTAGT come from the germline V gene. The length of the CDR3 is 13 residues. V lost 5 bases, J lost 9 bases, and 16 bases lay in between. The CDR3 sequence: CASSPRPGDCYTF. CDR3 DNA sequence: TGTGCCAGCAGTCCCCGCCCGGGGGATTGCTACACCTTC.

The chain is built from TRBV6-4 and TRBJ2-1, with 7 bases matching TRBD2. CDR1 is MRHNA and CDR2 is SNTAGT in the germline V gene. The CDR3 contains 15 residues. V shed 0 bases and J 4 bases; nucleotides not matched to a gene: 3. The CDR3 here is CASSDSNGGYNEQFF. In nucleotides, the CDR3 is TGTGCCAGCAGTGACTCGAACGGGGGGTACAATGAGCAGTTCTTC.

About this clonotype: This clone may be a read error of a much larger clone one base away. The V and J genes are TRBV12-3 or TRBV12-4 and TRBJ1-1; D uncertain. Trimming shortened V by 0 bases and J by 0 bases, and 8 bases separated the two germline ends. This CDR3 comprises 15 residues. CDR3 sequence: CASSLAGILNTEAFF. CDR3 nucleotides: TGTGCCAGCAGTTTAGCAGGGATCTTGAACACTGAAGCTTTCTTT.

The chain links TRBV7-2 to TRBJ2-5, with D uncertain. Trimming removed 6 bases at V and 10 bases at J, with 21 bases between. CDR3 size: 14 residues. Germline V gene sequence: CDR1 SGHTA, CDR2 FQGNSA. This CDR3 reads CASSPTIRNPVQYF. The CDR3 DNA reads TGTGCCAGCAGTCCTACTATTCGAAACCCAGTCCAGTACTTC. Full variable domain (rest looked up from reference TRBV7-2 and TRBJ2-5): GAGVSQSPSNKVTEKGKDVELRCDPISGHTALYWYRQSLGQGLEFLIYFQGNSAPDKSGLPSDRFSAERTGGSVSTLTIQRTQQEDSAVYLCASSPTIRNPVQYFGPGTRLLVL.

This clonotype was seen ten or more times. The chain is built from TRBV5-1 and TRBJ2-5; a weak D match, TRBD2 (7 bases). The V gene lost 4 bases and the J gene lost 5 bases, with 18 bases spanning the gap. The CDR3 is 15 amino acids. From germline, CDR1 is SGHRS and CDR2 YFSETQ. The chain's CDR3 is CASSDPQGAGETQYF. For the CDR3, the DNA is TGCGCCAGCAGCGATCCACAGGGAGCGGGGGAGACCCAGTACTTC.

The chain combines TRBV9 with TRBJ1-6, with TRBD1 matching 7 bases. The CDR3 runs 14 residues. J gave up 12 bases and V 3 bases, and 9 bases lay outside the gene matches. CDR1 is SGDLS and CDR2 is YYNGEE in the germline V gene. CDR3 DNA sequence: TGTGCCAGCAGCGGGGACAGCCCTAGGGAACCCCTCCACTTT. Amino acids: CASSGDSPREPLHF. The variable domain in full, with the rest retrieved from reference TRBV9 and TRBJ1-6, is DSGVTQTPKHLITATGQRVTLRCSPRSGDLSVYWYQQSLDQGLQFLIQYYNGEERAKGNILERFSAQQFPDLHSELNLSSLELGDSALYFCASSGDSPREPLHFGNGTRLTVT.

V gene TRBV6-9 combines with J gene TRBJ2-7; TRBD2 matches at 14 bases. This CDR3 is built from 17 residues. V trimming: 3 bases; J trimming: 13 bases; junction bases outside the gene matches: 17. Germline loops: CDR1 MNHGY, CDR2 SVAAGI. The CDR3 nucleotides are TGTGCCAGCAGTTACGACGGGACTAGCGGGGGTCACTACGTGCATTACTTC. Amino acid sequence: CASSYDGTSGGHYVHYF.

Of note for this clonotype: The conserved final phenylalanine or tryptophan is absent from the CDR3, which likely points to a read error. The genes are TRBV6-1 and TRBJ2-7, with 9 bases that match TRBD1. The CDR3 consists of 14 residues. Germline CDR1 MNHNS, CDR2 SASEGT. CDR3 bases: TGTGACAGCAGTGCCGGGACAGGGTACTACGAGCAGTACTTA. Protein product: CDSSAGTGYYEQYL.

This clonotype was seen many times. This could be a read error, since a much larger clone is one nucleotide away. The chain couples TRBV20-1 to TRBJ1-2; D might be TRBD1 (6 bases). This CDR3 is built from 15 residues. With 1 base removed from V and 9 bases from J, the gap between germline ends came to 21 bases. Germline loops: CDR1 DFQATT, CDR2 SNEGSKA (reference sequence). The CDR3: CSARAWESGTIRYTF. As DNA, the CDR3 is TGCAGTGCTAGAGCCTGGGAATCCGGGACAATTCGCTACACCTTC.

The count of this clonotype is one. This sequence joins TRBV27 and TRBJ2-7, with 7 bases lining up with TRBD1. The CDR3 runs to 14 residues. Per the germline V gene, CDR1 is MNHEY and CDR2 is SMNVEV (reference sequence). Trimming removed 7 bases from V and 3 bases from J; junction bases left unmatched: 9. The CDR3 DNA reads TGTGCCAGCAAAAGACAGGGCCCAGACTACGAGCAGTACTTC. This codes for CASKRQGPDYEQYF.

As for this clonotype: A read error may account for a junction end that differs from germline. The V gene is TRBV28, the J gene TRBJ2-2; tentative D call: TRBD2 (6 bases). CDR3 length: 16 residues. Germline V gene data show CDR1 as MDHEN and CDR2 as SYDVKM. CDR3 sequence reads: CASGTLAVDPTGELFF. The DNA for the CDR3 is TGTGCCAGCGGGACCTTAGCGGTAGACCCCACCGGTGAGCTGTTTTTT.

About this clonotype: A much larger clone differs by one base, so this may be a read error. V usage is TRBV20-1 and J usage is TRBJ2-5, with a tentative D call TRBD1 (5 bases). The CDR3 runs 14 residues. Germline CDR1 reads DFQATT; CDR2 reads SNEGSKA (reference sequence). CDR3 sequence reads: CSARLGQAEETKYF. CDR3 DNA sequence: TGCAGTGCTAGACTGGGGCAAGCTGAAGAGACCAAGTACTTC.

This clonotype appeared many times. The chain uses TRBV2 and TRBJ1-1, with TRBD1 matching 7 bases. CDR1 is SNHLY, CDR2 FYNNEI, per germline. V lost 4 bases to trimming and J lost 0 bases; unmatched junction nucleotides: 5. The CDR3 contains 15 residues. CDR3 protein: CASSVHRGMNTEAFF. CDR3 in DNA: TGTGCCAGCAGTGTTCACAGGGGAATGAACACTGAAGCTTTCTTT.

This clonotype is a singleton in its sample. The rearrangement links TRBV20-1 to TRBJ2-2, with unresolved D. CDR3 size: 13 residues. Germline loops: CDR1 DFQATT, CDR2 SNEGSKA (reference sequence). Deletions cut 6 bases from V and 9 bases from J, with 17 bases between. In nucleotides, the CDR3 is TGCAGTGCCCAGACTGGTAGGACCTGGGAGCTGTTTTTT. This sequence encodes CSAQTGRTWELFF.

This clonotype was observed at least ten times. The genes are TRBV6-1 and TRBJ2-7, with D tentatively TRBD2 (6 bases). The CDR3 runs 13 residues. Germline assignment: CDR1 MNHNS and CDR2 SASEGT. The ends were cut back, 10 bases at V and 3 bases at J, with 16 bases in the middle. The CDR3 DNA is TGTGCCACCAAGAGGGACTTAAACTACGAGCAGTACTTC. Translating it yields CATKRDLNYEQYF.

A few counts support this clonotype. A far larger clone is one base from this, pointing to a likely read error. V and J are TRBV6-1 and TRBJ2-1, with D uncertain. The germline CDR1 and CDR2 sequences are MNHNS and SASEGT. CDR3 size: 11 residues. Trimming took off 6 bases at V and 2 bases at J, with 2 bases between the two ends. DNA of the CDR3: TGTGCCAGCAGACCCTACAATGAGCAGTTCTTC. It codes for CASRPYNEQFF.

Remarks on this clonotype: It is unclear where the CDR3 begins or ends on the DNA, so no DNA is shown, and the CDR3 is as TCRdb lists it. The chain joins TRBV6-2 or TRBV6-3 to TRBJ2-2; whether TRBD1, the table's D call, matches the DNA was not checked. Germline CDR1 reads MNHEY; CDR2 reads SVGEGT. Both ends counted, the CDR3 spans 15 residues. CDR3: CASSRGVDAPGSCFF.

This clonotype was counted once. CDR3 nucleotides: TGTGCCAGCAGTACGGACAGGGGCCCTGTCATTAACACTGAAGCTTTCTTT. It specifies CASSTDRGPVINTEAFF. This chain links TRBV6-1 with TRBJ1-1, with TRBD1 matching over 9 bases. Germline assignment: CDR1 MNHNS and CDR2 SASEGT. The V gene end was trimmed by 5 bases and the J gene end by 2 bases; junction bases not matched to a gene: 12. The CDR3 sequence is 17 residues long.

This clonotype was observed at least ten times. This chain connects TRBV20-1 to TRBJ2-7; possible D gene TRBD1, 6 bases. The germline V gene encodes CDR1 DFQATT and CDR2 SNEGSKA (reference sequence). V was trimmed by 7 bases and J by 5 bases, leaving 15 bases between them. The CDR3 extends over 12 amino acids. As DNA, the CDR3 is TGCAGTGTTCCTAACAGGGTCGACGAGCAGTACTTC. Encoded protein: CSVPNRVDEQYF.

This clonotype was counted many times. The rearrangement joins TRBV29-1 to TRBJ2-1, with D tentatively TRBD2 (5 bases). Trimming shortened V by 6 bases and J by 7 bases, and 19 bases separated the two germline ends. This CDR3 region has 14 residues. CDR1 SQVTM and CDR2 ANQGSEA come from the germline V gene. DNA of the CDR3: TGCAGCGTCCGCGGGTTTAGCTCGGTAAATGAGCAGTTCTTC. Translated, it gives CSVRGFSSVNEQFF.